This record covers a single T cell receptor (beta chain). No antigen is known for it. These data are taken from a study of T cell clones after liver transplantation. Findings of the study overall: Rather than being deleted, graft donor-reactive T cells may have moved into the graft.

The CDR3 has 15 residues. Looked up from germline, CDR1 is MNHEY and CDR2 is SVGAGI. The V end lost 5 bases, the J end lost 2 bases, and 16 bases lay between the germline ends. Data came from immunoSEQ multiplex PCR; TCRdb stores just in-frame clones and leaves some out. The profile covers over 90,000 clones, with 84% appearing a single time and roughly 2.8% taken by the ten largest. This TCR was recovered from a human patient who received a liver transplant. Some T cells may have come from the graft donor. The chain employs TRBV6-5 and TRBJ2-7; D is possibly TRBD2 (6 bases). The sample here was CD4+ T cells from blood, taken around 50 months after liver transplant. The CDR3 sequence is CASSILARPPYEQYF. The DNA for the CDR3 is TGTGCCAGCAGTATTCTAGCGCGGCCCCCCTACGAGCAGTACTTC.